These 26 T cell receptor beta chains were all obtained from the same sample, sequenced in a study of memory CD4+ T cells and cytomegalovirus serostatus (dated by TCRdb to between 2019 and 2020). Library preparation was by the immunoSEQ multiplex PCR assay. The source is immuneACCESS, and TCRdb retained only in-frame sequences with V and J called. Part of the clones is not carried over; for the studies checked, unresolved V genes explain less than half of this, and the remainder is unexplained. The sample yields under 45,000 clones; 76% were counted once. Jointly, the top ten make up approximately 6.5% of the sample. A FACSAria II was used to sort memory CD4+ T cells, defined as single viable CD3+CD4+CD8-CD45RO+ cells. Sequenced material: memory CD4+ T cells from blood. The origin of the receptors is an adult in good health and CMV-seronegative.

The chain uses TRBV29-1 and TRBJ2-7, with 7 bases aligning to TRBD1. CDR1 and CDR2 (germline): SQVTM, ANQGSEA. The CDR3 consists of 16 residues. The J segment lost 6 bases and the V segment lost 6 bases, leaving 20 bases of the junction unmatched. This chain's CDR3 is CSVSSVEQGPSGEQYF. The CDR3 bases are TGCAGCGTCTCATCGGTAGAACAGGGGCCCTCTGGCGAGCAGTACTTC.

Only a few counts were recorded for this clone. The chain couples TRBV29-1 to TRBJ2-7; TRBD2 agrees at 11 bases. The junction had 13 bases not matched to a gene; V was cut back by 4 bases and J by 5 bases. The CDR3 contains 16 residues. Germline V CDR1 and CDR2: SQVTM, ANQGSEA. CDR3 DNA sequence: TGCAGCGTTGGACAGGCCTGGACTAGCGGGTCCAACGAGCAGTACTTC. Protein: CSVGQAWTSGSNEQYF.

With regard to this clone: Other DNA sequences in this sample translate to the same CDR3. The CDR3 DNA reads TGTGCTAGTGGGCCTAGCGGAAGGGTCGGCACCGGGGAGCTGTTTTTT. Residues: CASGPSGRVGTGELFF. The rearrangement links TRBV12-5 to TRBJ2-2; 7 bases match TRBD2. J was trimmed by 4 bases and V by 6 bases; bases with no gene match: 11. The CDR3 runs 16 residues. Germline V gene lookup returns CDR1 LGHNT and CDR2 FRNRAP.

With regard to this clone: An end of the junction does not agree with germline; a read error may underlie this. The rearrangement uses TRBV6-1 and TRBJ2-2; D is uncertain. CDR1 is MNHNS, CDR2 SASEGT, per germline. The CDR3 runs to 12 residues. The CDR3 is CASSDLTRELFF. In DNA form, the CDR3 reads TGTGCCAGCAGTGATCTCACCAGGGAGCTGTTTTTT.

The chain employs TRBV7-2 and TRBJ1-1; D ambiguous. This CDR3 has 11 amino acids. CDR1 and CDR2 (germline): SGHTA, FQGNSA. V was trimmed by 5 bases and J by 1 base, leaving 2 bases between them. This CDR3 is CASSANTEAFF. Here the CDR3 DNA reads TGTGCCAGCAGCGCGAACACTGAAGCTTTCTTT.

The chain employs TRBV27 and TRBJ2-7, with D possibly being TRBD2 (6 bases). The germline gives CDR1 MNHEY, CDR2 SMNVEV (reference sequence). V lost 9 bases and J 7 bases, leaving 19 bases between the germline ends. The CDR3 covers 13 residues. The CDR3 sequence: CASRPVPGGEQYF. The CDR3 nucleotides read TGTGCCAGTCGCCCCGTCCCCGGGGGAGAGCAGTACTTC.

This clone was counted a few times. The V call is TRBV14, the J call TRBJ1-2, with unresolved D. The germline gives CDR1 SGHDN, CDR2 FVKESK. The CDR3 runs 13 residues. V was clipped by 2 bases and J by 4 bases, with 8 bases between them. CDR3 nucleotides: TGTGCCAGCAGCCAAACGATGGGCTATGGCTACACCTTC. This codes for CASSQTMGYGYTF.

The chain employs TRBV6-6 and TRBJ2-7; 14 bases map to TRBD2. With V trimmed by 1 base and J by 7 bases, 6 bases remained unmatched. Germline V gives CDR1 MNHNY, CDR2 SVGAGI (reference sequence). The CDR3 totals 16 residues. DNA for the CDR3: TGTGCCAGCAGTTACTTGGGACTAGCGGGAGCGAGGGAGCAGTACTTC. This gives the protein CASSYLGLAGAREQYF.

The chain recombines TRBV28 with TRBJ2-1, with 9 positions matching TRBD2. Trimming took 11 bases from V and 6 from J; bases not matched to a gene: 14. The CDR3 spans 15 residues. The germline gives CDR1 MDHEN, CDR2 SYDVKM. CDR3 residues: CALSASGITGNEQFF. CDR3 DNA sequence: TGTGCCCTCTCGGCTAGCGGGATAACCGGCAATGAGCAGTTCTTC.

The chain has TRBV7-2 and TRBJ1-1, with 7 bases aligning to TRBD1. In germline, CDR1 is SGHTA, CDR2 FQGNSA. The CDR3 sequence is 16 residues long. J gave up 4 bases and V 3 bases, and 11 bases lay outside the gene matches. This chain's CDR3 is CASSFDRVMRGTEAFF. The CDR3 nucleotides are TGTGCCAGCAGCTTTGACAGGGTGATGCGCGGCACTGAAGCTTTCTTT.

This clone showed up just once. This sequence joins TRBV7-3 and TRBJ2-7, with a tentative D call TRBD2 (5 bases). CDR3 size: 16 residues. The V end was cut by 5 bases, the J end by 5 bases, with 22 bases between. Germline V lookup: CDR1 SGHTA, CDR2 FQGTGA. The CDR3 spells CASSPPRGVSGDEQYF. The DNA for the CDR3 is TGTGCCAGCAGCCCCCCACGGGGTGTGTCTGGCGACGAGCAGTACTTC.

The V gene is TRBV18, the J gene TRBJ2-7; tentative D call: TRBD2 (6 bases). The CDR3 consists of 16 residues. Looked up from germline, CDR1 is KGHSH and CDR2 is LQKENI. V lost 3 bases and J 7 bases, leaving 22 bases between the germline ends. Written as DNA, the CDR3 is TGTGCCAGCTCACCGCCATCGACATACCGTGGGAGGGAGCAGTACTTC. Amino acid sequence: CASSPPSTYRGREQYF.

This clone was seen just once. This chain uses TRBV4-3 with TRBJ2-7, with 8 nucleotides matching TRBD2. Germline V lookup: CDR1 LGHNA, CDR2 YSLEER. This CDR3 region has 16 residues. V was clipped by 1 base and J by 4 bases; unmatched bases: 9. The CDR3 is CASSQALAGGGYEQYF. CDR3 DNA: TGCGCCAGCAGCCAAGCTCTCGCGGGAGGCGGGTACGAGCAGTACTTC.

The J gene is TRBJ1-4, the V gene TRBV7-9; the D gene is possibly TRBD1 (5 bases). CDR3 length: 14 residues. V gave up 1 base and J gave up 8 bases, with 11 bases separating them. Germline V gives CDR1 SEHNR, CDR2 FQNEAQ (reference sequence). The DNA of the CDR3 is TGTGCCAGCAGCTTAGTCGCAGGGAACGAAAAACTGTTTTTT. Translating it yields CASSLVAGNEKLFF. Drawing the rest from reference TRBV7-9 and TRBJ1-4, the complete variable domain is DTGVSQNPRHKITKRGQNVTFRCDPISEHNRLYWYRQTLGQGPEFLTYFQNEAQLEKSRLLSDRFSAERPKGSFSTLEIQRTEQGDSAMYLCASSLVAGNEKLFFGSGTQLSVL.

Here the CDR3 reads CASSARQGRYEQYF. DNA of the CDR3: TGTGCCAGTAGTGCCCGACAGGGGAGGTACGAGCAGTACTTC. The V gene is TRBV19, the J gene TRBJ2-7, with 8 positions matching TRBD1. J was trimmed by 4 bases and V by 5 bases; bases with no gene match: 7. The length of the CDR3 is 14 residues. Germline assignment: CDR1 LNHDA and CDR2 SQIVND (reference sequence).

The J gene is TRBJ1-1, the V gene TRBV4-1; D remains unclear. Germline CDR1 is MGHRA and CDR2 is YSYEKL. V dropped 0 bases and J dropped 0 bases, with 8 bases sitting between them. This CDR3 has 15 amino acids. Written as DNA, the CDR3 is TGCGCCAGCAGCCAAGATACGAGTATGAACACTGAAGCTTTCTTT. Translation: CASSQDTSMNTEAFF.

The chain has TRBV27 and TRBJ2-7; 10 bases agree with TRBD1. The CDR3 loop spans 17 amino acids. The V and J ends lost 4 bases and 2 bases, in that order; junction bases with no gene match: 11. CDR1 is MNHEY, CDR2 SMNVEV, per germline (reference sequence). CDR3 DNA sequence: TGTGCCAGCAGTTGTCCTCCGGGGACAGGGGTCCCCTACGAGCAGTACTTC. Amino acid sequence: CASSCPPGTGVPYEQYF.

This clone has only one observation. V usage is TRBV6-4 and J usage is TRBJ2-3; D is unresolved. This CDR3 comprises 15 residues. V gave up 0 bases and J gave up 2 bases, with 9 bases separating them. CDR1 and CDR2 from the germline V gene are MRHNA and SNTAGT. CDR3 protein: CASSDSSLPTDTQYF. The CDR3 DNA reads TGTGCCAGCAGTGACTCGAGTCTACCCACAGATACGCAGTATTTT.

The V and J genes are TRBV9 and TRBJ2-2, with 7 bases aligning to TRBD1. The junction had 7 bases not matched to a gene; V was cut back by 3 bases and J by 5 bases. Germline values: CDR1 SGDLS, CDR2 YYNGEE. The CDR3 has 15 amino acids. The CDR3: CASSESAGGTGELFF. The CDR3 DNA follows: TGTGCCAGCAGCGAGTCCGCAGGGGGAACCGGGGAGCTGTTTTTT.

This clone appeared a few times. This rearrangement joins TRBV9 to TRBJ2-7; TRBD1 aligns across 8 bases. The germline V gene has CDR1 SGDLS and CDR2 YYNGEE. The CDR3 length is 14 residues. Trimming cost V 0 bases and J 1 base; bases outside gene matches: 0. The CDR3 loop reads CASSVGDRSYEQYF. The DNA for the CDR3 is TGTGCCAGCAGCGTAGGGGACAGGTCCTACGAGCAGTACTTC.

The genes are TRBV19 and TRBJ1-2; 8 nucleotides align to TRBD1. The V segment lost 3 bases and the J segment 3 bases; nucleotides outside the gene matches: 6. The CDR3 runs to 15 residues. The germline V gene encodes CDR1 LNHDA and CDR2 SQIVND (reference sequence). CDR3 sequence (DNA): TGTGCCAGTAGTATCCCTCGACAGGGGTACTATGGCTACACCTTC. As protein: CASSIPRQGYYGYTF.

This clone was found a few times. The J gene is TRBJ2-3, the V gene TRBV4-3, with D perhaps matching TRBD2 (6 bases). CDR3 length: 17 amino acids. Germline CDR1 and CDR2: LGHNA and YSLEER. V lost 1 base, J lost 0 bases, and 14 bases lay in between. The CDR3 DNA follows: TGCGCCAGCAGCCAAGGGAACGGGGGACCTAGCACAGATACGCAGTATTTT. Encoded protein: CASSQGNGGPSTDTQYF.

This clone was counted a few times. The rearrangement links TRBV5-4 to TRBJ2-5; TRBD2 might be the D (6 bases). Trimming left V 4 bases short and J 7 bases short, with 11 bases between. Germline CDR1 reads SGHNT; CDR2 reads YYREEE (reference sequence). There are 12 residues in the CDR3. The CDR3 spells CASSPGLGTQYF. DNA of the CDR3: TGTGCCAGCAGCCCGGGACTTGGGACCCAGTACTTC.

This clone was seen only a few times. The J gene is TRBJ2-5, the V gene TRBV13; 12 nucleotides match TRBD2. The CDR3 is 16 residues long. CDR1 PRHDT and CDR2 FYEKMQ come from the germline V gene (reference sequence). The J segment lost 4 bases and the V segment lost 5 bases, leaving 8 bases of the junction unmatched. CDR3 coding DNA: TGTGCCAGCAGCATGACTAGCGGGAGTCGAAGAGAGACCCAGTACTTC. It codes for CASSMTSGSRRETQYF.

The chain couples TRBV7-8 to TRBJ2-1; 12 bases are shared with TRBD2. CDR3 length equals 20 residues. CDR1 SGHVS and CDR2 FQNEAQ come from the germline V gene. Trimming removed 0 bases from V and 0 bases from J; junction bases left unmatched: 9. In DNA, the CDR3 is TGTGCCAGCAGCTTAGCTTTCCCGACTAGCGGGAGCCTCTCCTACAATGAGCAGTTCTTC. The encoded protein is CASSLAFPTSGSLSYNEQFF. The full variable domain, its missing parts supplied by reference TRBV7-8 and TRBJ2-1, is GAGVSQSPRYKVAKRGQDVALRCDPISGHVSLFWYQQALGQGPEFLTYFQNEAQLDKSGLPSDRFFAERPEGSVSTLKIQRTQQEDSAVYLCASSLAFPTSGSLSYNEQFFGPGTRLTVL.

By share, this clone counts as medium-sized (0.01 to 0.1%). This chain uses TRBV28 with TRBJ1-5; D not certain. The CDR3 covers 11 residues. Trimming removed 3 bases from V and 6 bases from J, with 3 bases in between. Per the germline V gene, CDR1 is MDHEN and CDR2 is SYDVKM. CDR3: CASSFGQPQHF. Here the CDR3 DNA reads TGTGCCAGCAGTTTCGGTCAGCCCCAGCATTTT.